The 19 T cell receptor beta chains reported below all come from one sample, sequenced in a study of T cell repertoires in cytomegalovirus infection (dated by TCRdb to between 2018 and 2020). Sequencing was performed on an Illumina HiSeq 1500. The raw public data were reprocessed by TCRdb itself: fastp quality trimming at Q25, MiXCR clonotype calling, in-frame beta chains only. Rows are combined by CDR3 protein, so each entry shows the most common genes and DNA. Within this sample are 250,000 to 350,000 distinct CDR3 sequences, with roughly 23% of them counted one time only. The top ten constitute over 11% of the sample. The sequenced sample consisted of PBMCs. The receptors shown here come from a human donor in good health (CMV status not recorded). Some clones in this sample may be carry-over from other donors' samples.

The genes are TRBV28 and TRBJ2-1; 9 bases map to TRBD1. Germline values: CDR1 MDHEN, CDR2 SYDVKM. The CDR3 covers 14 residues. V lost 7 bases, J lost 8 bases, and 9 bases stayed unmatched. CDR3 region: CASNNRGHRDEQFF. CDR3 nucleotide sequence: TGTGCCAGCAATAACAGGGGGCATAGGGATGAGCAGTTCTTC.

Many counts were recorded for this clonotype. The chain links TRBV11-2 to TRBJ2-7, with a tentative D call TRBD1 (6 bases). The CDR3 runs to 15 residues. Trimming cost V 5 bases and J 0 bases, with 14 bases left between them. Per germline, CDR1 SGHAT and CDR2 FQNNGV. CDR3 coding DNA: TGTGCCAGCAGCCCCGGGACAATAAGCTCCTACGAGCAGTACTTC. Amino acid sequence: CASSPGTISSYEQYF.

The genes are TRBV2 and TRBJ2-1; 7 bases are a match to TRBD2. The CDR3 loop spans 12 amino acids. Germline V gene sequence: CDR1 SNHLY, CDR2 FYNNEI. As DNA, the CDR3 is TGTGTAGAGCGGGGCGAACCCAATGAGCAGTTCTTC. Its protein is CVERGEPNEQFF.

This clonotype was counted a few times. The rearrangement links TRBV6-2 or TRBV6-3 to TRBJ2-7; TRBD2 matches 9 bases. The CDR3 is 15 amino acids. Germline trimming cut 5 bases from V and 2 bases from J; bases unmatched to any gene: 7. The V gene's germline CDR1 is MNHEY and CDR2 SVGEGT. The CDR3 DNA sequence: TGTGCCAGCAGTGAGACTAGCGGACCCCCCTACGAGCAGTACTTC. The encoded protein is CASSETSGPPYEQYF.

The J gene is TRBJ2-3, the V gene TRBV6-1; 8 bases fit TRBD2. Germline V gene lookup returns CDR1 MNHNS and CDR2 SASEGT. V was clipped by 6 bases and J by 0 bases; unmatched bases: 11. The CDR3 has 17 amino acids. The CDR3 spells CASSPFLAGSSTDTQYF. The CDR3 DNA reads as TGTGCCAGCAGCCCTTTTTTAGCGGGATCTAGCACAGATACGCAGTATTTT.

The chain couples TRBV7-2 to TRBJ2-1; TRBD1 might be the D (6 bases). The germline V gene encodes CDR1 SGHTA and CDR2 FQGNSA. The V end was cut by 3 bases, the J end by 5 bases, with 14 bases between. The CDR3 is made up of 15 amino acids. CDR3 loop: CASSFSQGPNNEQFF. The CDR3 coding sequence is TGTGCCAGCAGCTTCTCGCAGGGGCCAAACAATGAGCAGTTCTTC.

There are many counts of this clonotype. The chain couples TRBV7-2 to TRBJ2-7, with 9 bases matching TRBD2. This CDR3 comprises 15 residues. Germline V gene lookup returns CDR1 SGHTA and CDR2 FQGNSA. V lost 5 bases, J lost 2 bases, and 7 bases stayed unmatched. CDR3 coding DNA: TGTGCCAGCAGCCCACCCCGACTAGCGGCCTACGAGCAGTACTTC. It yields the protein CASSPPRLAAYEQYF.

The V gene is TRBV28, the J gene TRBJ1-1; D call uncertain. The CDR3 is 13 amino acids. Trimming removed 7 bases at V and 13 bases at J, with 22 bases between. Germline loops: CDR1 MDHEN, CDR2 SYDVKM. DNA for the CDR3: TGTGCCAGCACCATCGGGCGTGCGAAGTCAGGTTTCTTT. Translated, it gives CASTIGRAKSGFF.

The V and J genes are TRBV4-1 and TRBJ2-7; no firm D call. Trimming removed 0 bases from V and 2 bases from J, with 8 bases in between. Germline V gives CDR1 MGHRA, CDR2 YSYEKL. CDR3 length: 14 residues. The CDR3 is CASSQEARTYEQYF. DNA of the CDR3: TGCGCCAGCAGCCAAGAGGCTAGAACCTACGAGCAGTACTTC.

The gene calls are TRBV15 and TRBJ2-7; D gene uncertain. The CDR3 has 15 amino acids. V shed 5 bases and J shed 4 bases, with 18 bases lying between them. The V gene's germline CDR1 is LNHNV and CDR2 YYDKDF (reference sequence). This CDR3 is CATSPDLVTGYEQYF. CDR3 in DNA: TGTGCCACCAGCCCGGACCTAGTAACCGGATACGAGCAGTACTTC.

This clonotype has a count of ten or more. The CDR3 loop reads CASSLGLGIGPDTQYF. CDR3 DNA: TGTGCCAGCAGCCTAGGGCTGGGAATTGGACCAGATACGCAGTATTTT. The chain has TRBV7-2 and TRBJ2-3; D not certain. Trimming removed 5 bases at V and 4 bases at J, with 19 bases between. Germline CDR1 SGHTA, CDR2 FQGNSA. The CDR3 has 16 residues.

This clonotype showed up many times. The rearrangement uses TRBV12-3 or TRBV12-4 and TRBJ1-5; perhaps TRBD1 as D (6 bases). V was pared by 5 bases and J by 3 bases, with 8 bases between. CDR3 length: 13 amino acids. CDR3 residues: CASSTGFNQPQHF. As DNA, the CDR3 is TGTGCCAGCAGTACAGGGTTCAATCAGCCCCAGCATTTT.

This clonotype came up many times. This sequence joins TRBV5-4 and TRBJ2-2, with TRBD2 matching 14 bases. The V gene end was trimmed by 4 bases and the J gene end by 0 bases; junction bases not matched to a gene: 2. The germline CDR1 and CDR2 sequences are SGHNT and YYREEE (reference sequence). The CDR3 runs to 17 residues. The CDR3 region has the DNA TGTGCCAGCAGCCCGGGACTAGCGGGGGCGAACACCGGGGAGCTGTTTTTT. Protein: CASSPGLAGANTGELFF.

This clonotype appeared many times. The chain has TRBV7-9 and TRBJ2-2, with D tentatively TRBD2 (5 bases). CDR1 and CDR2 (germline): SEHNR, FQNEAQ (reference sequence). With 5 bases removed from V and 3 bases from J, the gap between germline ends came to 13 bases. This CDR3 is 15 amino acids long. CDR3 region: CASSGTRRDTGELFF. The CDR3 DNA is TGTGCCAGCAGCGGCACTAGACGGGACACCGGGGAGCTGTTTTTT.

This clonotype was detected a few times. The CDR3 spells CASSLYGVTEAFF. The CDR3, as DNA: TGTGCCAGCAGTTTATACGGGGTCACTGAAGCTTTCTTT. This rearrangement joins TRBV28 to TRBJ1-1; D gene uncertain. The CDR3 is made up of 13 amino acids. In germline, CDR1 is MDHEN, CDR2 SYDVKM. V dropped 1 base and J dropped 4 bases, with 7 bases sitting between them.

The chain couples TRBV28 to TRBJ1-2; D remains ambiguous. V shed 6 bases and J shed 0 bases, with 5 bases lying between them. Germline values: CDR1 MDHEN, CDR2 SYDVKM. The CDR3 has 12 residues. CDR3 region: CASSIPNYGYTF. In DNA, the CDR3 is TGTGCCAGCAGCATTCCTAACTATGGCTACACCTTC.

The chain is built from TRBV11-2 and TRBJ1-3; D not certain. This CDR3 comprises 15 residues. Germline CDR1 is SGHAT and CDR2 is FQNNGV. V lost 2 bases and J 0 bases, leaving 8 bases between the germline ends. This CDR3 reads CASSLWQTSGNTIYF. The CDR3 nucleotides are TGTGCCAGCAGCTTATGGCAGACCTCTGGAAACACCATATATTTT.

This clonotype was seen ten or more times. The V call is TRBV7-9, the J call TRBJ1-2; 7 bases are a match to TRBD1. V was clipped by 4 bases and J by 3 bases; unmatched bases: 5. The CDR3 is made up of 14 amino acids. Germline values: CDR1 SEHNR, CDR2 FQNEAQ (reference sequence). CDR3 sequence: CASSSTGSYYGYTF. The DNA of the CDR3 is TGTGCCAGCAGCTCGACAGGGTCATACTATGGCTACACCTTC.

The rearrangement links TRBV20-1 to TRBJ2-3; D not certain. Trimming stripped 2 bases from V and 3 bases from J, with 12 bases between. The germline gives CDR1 DFQATT, CDR2 SNEGSKA (reference sequence). The CDR3 is 14 amino acids. The CDR3 DNA reads as TGCAGTGCTAGATCCCATTCGGGTACAGATACGCAGTATTTT. Encoded protein: CSARSHSGTDTQYF.